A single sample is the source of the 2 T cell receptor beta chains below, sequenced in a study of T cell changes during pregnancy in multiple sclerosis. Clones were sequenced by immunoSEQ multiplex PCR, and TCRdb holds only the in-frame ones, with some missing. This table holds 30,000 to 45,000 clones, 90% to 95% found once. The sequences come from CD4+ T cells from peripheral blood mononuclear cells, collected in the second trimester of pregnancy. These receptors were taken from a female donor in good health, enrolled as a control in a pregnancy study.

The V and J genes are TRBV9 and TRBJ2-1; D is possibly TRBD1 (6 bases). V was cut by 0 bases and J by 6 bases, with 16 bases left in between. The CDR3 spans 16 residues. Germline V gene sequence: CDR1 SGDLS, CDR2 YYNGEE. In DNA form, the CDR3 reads TGTGCCAGCAGCGTAGACCCCAGGGGAGTCGGCAATGAGCAGTTCTTC. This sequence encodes CASSVDPRGVGNEQFF.

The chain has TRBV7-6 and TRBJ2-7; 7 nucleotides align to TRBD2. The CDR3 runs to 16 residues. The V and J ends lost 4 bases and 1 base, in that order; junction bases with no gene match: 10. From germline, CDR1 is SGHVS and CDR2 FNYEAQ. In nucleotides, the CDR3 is TGTGCCAGCAGCTGGGAGGGAGGGAGTAATTCCTACGAGCAGTACTTC. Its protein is CASSWEGGSNSYEQYF.